The 5 T cell receptor beta chains reported below all come from one sample, sequenced in a study of Ad26.COV2.S vaccination and SARS-CoV-2 variants. The assay was immunoSEQ multiplex PCR, and TCRdb's table has in-frame clones only and misses some. The data contain around 340,000 clones, more than 85% of them singletons. Treatment reported: roughly 19 received Ad26.COV2.S at low or high dose, single or two shots; five or six received placebo; per-sample allocation not given. Repertoires come from day 63 after the first vaccine or placebo injection. The input for sequencing was peripheral blood, taken in a trial of Ad26.COV2.S vaccine versus placebo. The receptors were sampled from a person aged 18 to 59 who received the Ad26.COV2.S COVID-19 vaccine or a placebo.

This chain joins TRBV5-6 and TRBJ2-5; D assignment may be TRBD1 or TRBD2 (5 bases each). Trimming left V 4 bases short and J 4 bases short, with 20 bases between. Germline CDR1 is SGHDT and CDR2 is YYEEEE. The CDR3 has 16 residues. CDR3 loop: CASSKKRAGLGETQYF. CDR3 sequence (DNA): TGTGCCAGCAGCAAGAAGAGGGCAGGGTTGGGAGAGACCCAGTACTTC.

CDR3 residues: CASSLSGTSGYTF. Written as DNA, the CDR3 is TGCGCCAGCAGCTTGTCAGGGACGTCGGGCTACACCTTC. The chain has TRBV5-1 and TRBJ1-2, with D possibly TRBD1 on 5 matching bases. Germline values: CDR1 SGHRS, CDR2 YFSETQ. V shed 1 base and J shed 8 bases, with 12 bases lying between them. The CDR3 spans 13 residues.

The genes are TRBV7-8 and TRBJ2-7; the D gene could be TRBD1 or TRBD2 (5 bases each). The CDR3 covers 14 residues. Trimming stripped 1 base from V and 4 bases from J, with 11 bases between. Germline V lookup: CDR1 SGHVS, CDR2 FQNEAQ. The CDR3 DNA reads TGTGCCAGCAGCTTAGTCGGGACGGCATACGAGCAGTACTTC. This encodes CASSLVGTAYEQYF.

V gene TRBV19 combines with J gene TRBJ2-7, with TRBD2 matching over 7 bases. The germline V gene encodes CDR1 LNHDA and CDR2 SQIVND (reference sequence). J lost 4 bases, V lost 3 bases, and 6 bases had no gene match. CDR3 length: 14 amino acids. CDR3: CASSMPGRSYEQYF. The CDR3 nucleotides read TGTGCCAGTAGTATGCCCGGGAGGTCGTACGAGCAGTACTTC.

This rearrangement joins TRBV5-5 to TRBJ2-7; 11 positions agree with TRBD1. The CDR3 runs 15 residues. The junction had 4 bases not matched to a gene; V was cut back by 2 bases and J by 3 bases. Germline values: CDR1 SGHKS, CDR2 YYEKEE (reference sequence). The CDR3 sequence is CASSFEDRGLYEQYF. Here the CDR3 DNA reads TGTGCCAGCAGCTTTGAGGACAGGGGGCTCTACGAGCAGTACTTC.